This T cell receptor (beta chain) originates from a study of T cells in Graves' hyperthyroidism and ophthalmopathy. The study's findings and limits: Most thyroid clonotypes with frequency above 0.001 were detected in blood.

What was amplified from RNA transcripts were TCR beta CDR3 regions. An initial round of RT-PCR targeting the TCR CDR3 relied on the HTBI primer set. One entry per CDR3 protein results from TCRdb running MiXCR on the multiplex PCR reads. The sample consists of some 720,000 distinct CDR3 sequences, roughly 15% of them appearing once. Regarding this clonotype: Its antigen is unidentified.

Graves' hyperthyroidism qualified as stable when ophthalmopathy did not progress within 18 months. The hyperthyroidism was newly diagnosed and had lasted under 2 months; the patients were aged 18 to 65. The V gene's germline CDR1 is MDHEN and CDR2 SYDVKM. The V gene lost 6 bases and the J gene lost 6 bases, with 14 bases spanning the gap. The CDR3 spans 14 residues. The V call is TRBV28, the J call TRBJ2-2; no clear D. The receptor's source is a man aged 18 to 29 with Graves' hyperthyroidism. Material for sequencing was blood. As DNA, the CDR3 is TGTGCCAGCAGACCCCTCAATTATCCCGGGGAGCTGTTTTTT. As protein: CASRPLNYPGELFF.